One and the same sample provided the 28 T cell receptor beta chains below, sequenced in a study of T cells in Graves' hyperthyroidism and ophthalmopathy. TCR beta CDR3 regions were amplified from RNA. A first-round RT-PCR of the TCR CDR3 used the HTBI primer set. TCRdb reprocessed the multiplex PCR reads via MiXCR and lists one record per CDR3 protein. The table records about 610,000 distinct CDR3 sequences, 46% of them present only once. The sample consisted of peripheral blood or thyroid tissue (not recorded which). The receptors originated from a woman aged 18-35 years with Graves' hyperthyroidism.

The chain carries TRBV19 and TRBJ1-1; a possible D gene is TRBD1 (5 bases). Per germline, CDR1 LNHDA and CDR2 SQIVND (reference sequence). V lost 4 bases and J lost 4, with 10 bases in between. The CDR3 length is 13 residues. The CDR3 DNA follows: TGTGCCAGTAGTAGCCAGGGTAGCACTGAAGCTTTCTTT. This gives the protein CASSSQGSTEAFF.

V usage is TRBV4-3 and J usage is TRBJ1-2; the D is unclear. There are 13 residues in the CDR3. The V gene's germline CDR1 is LGHNA and CDR2 YSLEER. V was trimmed by 1 base and J by 12 bases, leaving 15 bases between them. CDR3 DNA sequence: TGCGCCAGCAGCCAAGCCCAGACGGCTGGAAACACCTTC. Its translation: CASSQAQTAGNTF.

This clonotype was seen ten or more times. J is TRBJ1-1 and V is TRBV7-3; D is possibly TRBD1 (6 bases). Deletions cut 6 bases from V and 4 bases from J, with 12 bases between. Germline V CDR1 and CDR2: SGHTA, FQGTGA. The CDR3 runs to 13 residues. The CDR3: CASSSDRSTEAFF. The CDR3 coding sequence is TGTGCCAGCAGTTCGGACAGAAGCACTGAAGCTTTCTTT.

The rearrangement links TRBV10-2 to TRBJ2-1, with unresolved D. Germline loops: CDR1 WSHSY, CDR2 SAAADI. Trimming removed 6 bases at V and 0 bases at J, with 6 bases between. The CDR3 consists of 13 residues. The CDR3 DNA reads as TGCGCCAGCAGCGTAGTCTCCTACAATGAGCAGTTCTTC. This sequence encodes CASSVVSYNEQFF.

This chain links TRBV6-5 with TRBJ2-7, with 13 bases aligning to TRBD2. Germline CDR1 is MNHEY and CDR2 is SVGAGI. Trimming cost V 6 bases and J 3 bases; bases outside gene matches: 14. The CDR3 contains 18 residues. The CDR3 spells CASSHGRTSGSSGYEQYF. In DNA, the CDR3 is TGTGCCAGCAGCCACGGACGGACTAGCGGGAGTTCGGGCTACGAGCAGTACTTC.

The chain joins TRBV15 to TRBJ2-5; TRBD1 might be the D (6 bases). Germline CDR1 is LNHNV and CDR2 is YYDKDF (reference sequence). V was shortened by 1 base and J by 3 bases, with 12 bases between the two germline ends. There are 15 residues in the CDR3. The CDR3 coding sequence is TGTGCCACCAGCAGAGGGGCAGGGGAAAAAGAGACCCAGTACTTC. This translates into CATSRGAGEKETQYF. Supplemented by reference TRBV15 and TRBJ2-5, the full variable domain reads DAMVIQNPRYQVTQFGKPVTLSCSQTLNHNVMYWYQQKSSQAPKLLFHYYDKDFNNEADTPDNFQSRRPNTSFCFLDIRSPGLGDTAMYLCATSRGAGEKETQYFGPGTRLLVL.

The chain is built from TRBV10-3 and TRBJ1-1, with a possible D match to TRBD1 (6 bases). From germline, CDR1 is ENHRY and CDR2 SYGVKD. Trimming removed 6 bases from V and 3 bases from J, with 17 bases in between. The CDR3 consists of 15 residues. The CDR3 here is CAIRDSLAGDTEAFF. For the CDR3, the DNA is TGTGCCATCAGGGACAGCCTCGCTGGGGACACTGAAGCTTTCTTT.

The V and J genes are TRBV29-1 and TRBJ2-3; D is unresolved. The CDR3 length is 11 residues. Germline assignment: CDR1 SQVTM and CDR2 ANQGSEA. The V end was cut by 4 bases, the J end by 5 bases, with 7 bases between. CDR3 protein: CSVGGIDTQYF. In DNA, the CDR3 is TGCAGCGTTGGTGGAATAGATACGCAGTATTTT.

V is TRBV14 and J is TRBJ2-6; maybe TRBD1 (6 bases). Germline lookup yields CDR1 SGHDN and CDR2 FVKESK. Trimming stripped 2 bases from V and 6 bases from J, with 14 bases between. CDR3 length equals 16 residues. The CDR3 coding sequence is TGTGCCAGCAGCCAAAGTCCACAGGGTGAGGCCAACGTCCTGACTTTC. Protein product: CASSQSPQGEANVLTF.

A few counts support this clonotype. This clone may be a read error of a much larger clone one base away. This rearrangement joins TRBV20-1 to TRBJ2-7; 9 nucleotides line up with TRBD2. The CDR3 loop spans 13 amino acids. Unmatched junction bases numbered 5, after V lost 5 bases and J lost 3 bases. The V gene's germline CDR1 is DFQATT and CDR2 SNEGSKA (reference sequence). The CDR3 sequence: CSAGTSSVYEQYF. The CDR3 nucleotides are TGCAGTGCTGGGACTAGCAGTGTCTACGAGCAGTACTTC.

V gene TRBV20-1 combines with J gene TRBJ2-7; D may be TRBD2 (6 bases). CDR3 length equals 14 residues. CDR1 is DFQATT and CDR2 is SNEGSKA in the germline V gene (reference sequence). The CDR3: CSVGWGDGTYEQYF. The CDR3 nucleotides read TGCAGCGTAGGGTGGGGGGACGGGACCTACGAGCAGTACTTC.

This clonotype was detected a few times. This rearrangement joins TRBV5-8 to TRBJ2-2; 9 positions agree with TRBD2. The CDR3 consists of 14 residues. After removal of 5 bases from V and 5 bases from J, the junction contained 4 bases not matched to a gene. Per the germline V gene, CDR1 is SGHTS and CDR2 is YDEGEE. CDR3 DNA: TGTGCCAGCAGTCGGACTAGCGCGACCGGGGAGCTGTTTTTT. Translating gives CASSRTSATGELFF.

The chain joins TRBV12-3 or TRBV12-4 to TRBJ1-5; weak D call: TRBD1 (6 bases). V was trimmed by 5 bases and J by 5 bases, leaving 16 bases between them. This CDR3 is built from 15 residues. CDR3 amino acids: CASSEHREWYQPQHF. The CDR3 DNA follows: TGTGCCAGCAGTGAACACAGGGAGTGGTATCAGCCCCAGCATTTT.

The chain recombines TRBV29-1 with TRBJ1-2; no clear D. Germline CDR1 is SQVTM and CDR2 is ANQGSEA. V lost 6 bases and J 12 bases, leaving 20 bases between the germline ends. The CDR3 covers 12 residues. CDR3: CSVGPRSSGNTF. CDR3 coding DNA: TGCAGCGTAGGACCTCGAAGCTCTGGAAACACCTTC.

This clonotype has ten or more counts. The chain has TRBV10-3 and TRBJ2-7; possibly TRBD1 for D (6 bases). CDR3 length: 12 residues. Trimming left V 6 bases short and J 3 bases short, with 9 bases between. Germline CDR1 is ENHRY and CDR2 is SYGVKD. CDR3 in DNA: TGTGCCATCAGATCGGACAGCTACGAGCAGTACTTC. Translation gives CAIRSDSYEQYF.

V and J are TRBV11-2 and TRBJ1-4; the D gene is possibly TRBD1 (5 bases). In germline, CDR1 is SGHAT, CDR2 FQNNGV. The CDR3 extends over 14 amino acids. The germline V and J ends were trimmed by 3 bases and 5 bases, with 10 bases remaining between them. In nucleotides, the CDR3 is TGTGCCAGCAGCTTGGACAACAGGAATGAAAAACTGTTTTTT. It yields the protein CASSLDNRNEKLFF.

This clonotype was seen many times. V is TRBV4-1 and J is TRBJ1-1; D uncertain. This CDR3 region has 13 residues. Deletions cut 2 bases from V and 1 base from J, with 5 bases between. Looked up from germline, CDR1 is MGHRA and CDR2 is YSYEKL. CDR3 in amino acids: CASSQYANTEAFF. CDR3 nucleotides: TGCGCCAGCAGCCAATACGCGAACACTGAAGCTTTCTTT.

The genes are TRBV7-9 and TRBJ2-6, with TRBD1 matching over 7 bases. After removal of 4 bases from V and 0 bases from J, the junction contained 9 bases not matched to a gene. Germline-derived CDR1 and CDR2 are SEHNR and FQNEAQ (reference sequence). The CDR3 consists of 18 residues. The CDR3 is CASSSPRGIRSGANVLTF. CDR3 DNA: TGTGCCAGCAGCTCTCCCAGGGGGATTCGCTCTGGGGCCAACGTCCTGACTTTC.

This clonotype has ten or more counts. The chain joins TRBV5-6 to TRBJ1-4; no definite D call. The germline V and J ends were trimmed by 0 bases and 15 bases, with 15 bases remaining between them. The CDR3 runs 13 residues. The germline CDR1 and CDR2 sequences are SGHDT and YYEEEE. The CDR3 nucleotides are TGTGCCAGCAGCTTGGTCGGGGATGAGGAGGTGTTTTTT. Encoded protein: CASSLVGDEEVFF.

This clonotype has just a few counts. This chain joins TRBV12-3 or TRBV12-4 and TRBJ2-3; possible D gene TRBD2, 6 bases. The length of the CDR3 is 14 residues. The V gene lost 5 bases and the J gene lost 1 base, with 10 bases spanning the gap. The CDR3 sequence is CASSPGTGTDTQYF. The CDR3 region has the DNA TGTGCCAGCAGTCCTGGGACTGGCACAGATACGCAGTATTTT.

As regards this clonotype: At one boundary the junction diverges from the germline segment, which might be a read error. The genes are TRBV6-5 and TRBJ2-5, with 13 bases that match TRBD2. Germline assignment: CDR1 MNHEY and CDR2 SVGAGI. The CDR3 totals 20 residues. CDR3 DNA: TGTGCCAGCAGTTACTCCTCGCGACAGGGGACTAGCGGGGACATGGAGACCCATTACTTC. Translated, it gives CASSYSSRQGTSGDMETHYF.

Points on this clonotype: The missing conserved phenylalanine or tryptophan at the end of this CDR3 makes a read error likely. The DNA is left out, because the CDR3 cannot be placed on it with certainty; the CDR3 is given as TCRdb lists it. This rearrangement joins TRBV29-1 to TRBJ1-1. Per germline, CDR1 SQVTM and CDR2 ANQGSEA. The CDR3 is 8 residues long, counting both termini. The CDR3 sequence is CSVEKGAY.

This clonotype was recorded many times. The chain links TRBV7-2 to TRBJ2-7, with D unclear. CDR1 and CDR2 from the germline V gene are SGHTA and FQGNSA. V dropped 2 bases and J dropped 0 bases, with 8 bases sitting between them. CDR3 length equals 14 residues. In nucleotides, the CDR3 is TGTGCCAGCAGCTTATTATCGGGCTCCTACGAGCAGTACTTC. Protein: CASSLLSGSYEQYF.

This clonotype was recorded many times. This chain connects TRBV10-3 to TRBJ2-6, with D tentatively TRBD1 (5 bases). Deletions cut 0 bases from V and 2 bases from J, with 8 bases between. CDR3 length equals 16 residues. Per the germline V gene, CDR1 is ENHRY and CDR2 is SYGVKD. Here the CDR3 DNA reads TGTGCCATCAGTGAGTCCGGACACACTGGGGCCAACGTCCTGACTTTC. This encodes CAISESGHTGANVLTF.

At least ten counts were recorded for this clonotype. The V call is TRBV20-1, the J call TRBJ1-3; no reliable D call. The CDR3 runs to 13 residues. V dropped 6 bases and J dropped 10 bases, with 19 bases sitting between them. Germline loops: CDR1 DFQATT, CDR2 SNEGSKA (reference sequence). The CDR3 here is CSAAEGGPGTIYF. DNA for the CDR3: TGCAGTGCGGCGGAGGGCGGGCCGGGGACCATATATTTT.

In its sample, this clonotype was seen many times. The V and J genes are TRBV12-3 or TRBV12-4 and TRBJ2-6; no definite D call. V lost 4 bases and J 4 bases, leaving 11 bases between the germline ends. The CDR3 loop spans 15 amino acids. In nucleotides, the CDR3 is TGTGCCAGCAGTTCCGACCGTACCGGGGCCAACGTCCTGACTTTC. Protein: CASSSDRTGANVLTF.

This clonotype showed up just once. The chain has TRBV25-1 and TRBJ2-7, with a weak D call TRBD1 (6 bases). The CDR3 extends over 13 amino acids. Germline-derived CDR1 and CDR2 are MGHDK and SYGVNS. V lost 9 bases and J lost 5, with 17 bases in between. The CDR3: CASRVTGRDEQYF. The CDR3, as DNA: TGTGCCAGTCGGGTCACAGGGCGAGACGAGCAGTACTTC.

The chain links TRBV29-1 to TRBJ1-5; a possible D gene is TRBD1 (5 bases). The V end lost 6 bases, the J end lost 14 bases, and 20 bases lay between the germline ends. Per germline, CDR1 SQVTM and CDR2 ANQGSEA. CDR3 length: 12 residues. As DNA, the CDR3 is TGCAGCGTCGCGGGGCCCGACGGATACGAGCATTTT. Encoded protein: CSVAGPDGYEHF.